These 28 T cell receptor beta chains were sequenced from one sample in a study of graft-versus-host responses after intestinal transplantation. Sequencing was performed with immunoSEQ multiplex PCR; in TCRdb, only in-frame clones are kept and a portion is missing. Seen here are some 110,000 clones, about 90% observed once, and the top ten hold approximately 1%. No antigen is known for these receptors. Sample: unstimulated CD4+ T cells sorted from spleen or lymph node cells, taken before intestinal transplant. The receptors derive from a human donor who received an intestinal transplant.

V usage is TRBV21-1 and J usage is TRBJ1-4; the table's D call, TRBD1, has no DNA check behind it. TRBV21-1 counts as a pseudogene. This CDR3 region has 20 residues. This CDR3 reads CACSKDKGQGYSATNEKLFF. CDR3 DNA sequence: TGTGCCTGCAGCAAAGACAAGGGACAGGGTTATTCGGCAACTAATGAAAAACTGTTTTTT.

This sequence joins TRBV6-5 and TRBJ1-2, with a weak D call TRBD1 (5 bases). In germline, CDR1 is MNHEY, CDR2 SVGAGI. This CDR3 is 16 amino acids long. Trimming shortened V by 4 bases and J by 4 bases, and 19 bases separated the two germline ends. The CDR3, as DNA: TGTGCCAGCAGTTCTCAGGGTCTCGTCGTGGCCTATGGCTACACCTTC. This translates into CASSSQGLVVAYGYTF.

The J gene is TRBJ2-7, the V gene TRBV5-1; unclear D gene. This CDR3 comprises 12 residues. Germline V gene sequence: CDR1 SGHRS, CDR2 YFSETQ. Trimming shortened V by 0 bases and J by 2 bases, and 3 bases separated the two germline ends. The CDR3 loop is CASSLAPYEQYF. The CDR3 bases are TGCGCCAGCAGCTTGGCCCCCTACGAGCAGTACTTC. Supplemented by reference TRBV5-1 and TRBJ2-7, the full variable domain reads KAGVTQTPRYLIKTRGQQVTLSCSPISGHRSVSWYQQTPGQGLQFLFEYFSETQRNKGNFPGRFSGRQFSNSRSEMNVSTLELGDSALYLCASSLAPYEQYFGPGTRLTVT.

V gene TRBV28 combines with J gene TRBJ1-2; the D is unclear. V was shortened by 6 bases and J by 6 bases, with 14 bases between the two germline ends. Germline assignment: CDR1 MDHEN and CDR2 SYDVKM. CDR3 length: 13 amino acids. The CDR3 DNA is TGTGCCAGCAGACCCGGCCAGCACGATGGCTACACCTTC. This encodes CASRPGQHDGYTF.

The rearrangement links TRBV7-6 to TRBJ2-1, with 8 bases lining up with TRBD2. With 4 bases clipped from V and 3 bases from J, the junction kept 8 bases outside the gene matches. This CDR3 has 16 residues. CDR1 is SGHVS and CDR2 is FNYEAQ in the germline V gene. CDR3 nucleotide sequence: TGTGCCAGCAGCTCCCTAGCGGGCCGGGACTACAATGAGCAGTTCTTC. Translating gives CASSSLAGRDYNEQFF.

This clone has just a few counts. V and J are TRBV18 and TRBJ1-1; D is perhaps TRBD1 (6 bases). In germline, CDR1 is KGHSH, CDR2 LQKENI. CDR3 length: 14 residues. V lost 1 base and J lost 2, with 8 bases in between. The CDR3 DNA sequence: TGTGCCAGCTCACCACAGGGGGGTAACACTGAAGCTTTCTTT. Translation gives CASSPQGGNTEAFF.

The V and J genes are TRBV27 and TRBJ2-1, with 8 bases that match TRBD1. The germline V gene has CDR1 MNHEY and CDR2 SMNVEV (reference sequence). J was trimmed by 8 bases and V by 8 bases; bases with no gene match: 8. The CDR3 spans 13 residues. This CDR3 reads CASGQGRVDEQFF. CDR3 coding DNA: TGTGCCAGCGGACAGGGTCGGGTTGATGAGCAGTTCTTC.

CDR3 amino acids: CATSRDAWVVNEKLFF. DNA of the CDR3: TGTGCCACCAGCAGAGATGCATGGGTGGTCAATGAAAAACTGTTTTTT. The chain links TRBV15 to TRBJ1-4; unclear D gene. CDR3 length: 16 amino acids. Trimming shortened V by 0 bases and J by 5 bases, and 13 bases separated the two germline ends. Germline-derived CDR1 and CDR2 are LNHNV and YYDKDF (reference sequence).

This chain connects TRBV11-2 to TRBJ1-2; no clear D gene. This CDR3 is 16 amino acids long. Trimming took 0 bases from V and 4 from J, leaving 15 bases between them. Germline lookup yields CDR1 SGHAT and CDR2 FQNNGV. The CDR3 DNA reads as TGTGCCAGCAGCTTAGAGGCCCGGACGGTCACCTATGGCTACACCTTC. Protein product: CASSLEARTVTYGYTF.

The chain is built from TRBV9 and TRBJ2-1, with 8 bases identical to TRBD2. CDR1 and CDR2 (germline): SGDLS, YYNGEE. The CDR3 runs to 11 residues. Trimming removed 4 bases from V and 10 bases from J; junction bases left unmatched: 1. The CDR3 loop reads CASSRGGEQFF. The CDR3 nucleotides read TGTGCCAGCAGCCGGGGGGGAGAGCAGTTCTTC.

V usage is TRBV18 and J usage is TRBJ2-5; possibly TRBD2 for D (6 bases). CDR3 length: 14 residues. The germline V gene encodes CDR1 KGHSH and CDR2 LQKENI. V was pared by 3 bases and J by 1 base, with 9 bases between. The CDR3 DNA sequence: TGTGCCAGCTCACCGGGCGGGGTCCAAGAGACCCAGTACTTC. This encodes CASSPGGVQETQYF.

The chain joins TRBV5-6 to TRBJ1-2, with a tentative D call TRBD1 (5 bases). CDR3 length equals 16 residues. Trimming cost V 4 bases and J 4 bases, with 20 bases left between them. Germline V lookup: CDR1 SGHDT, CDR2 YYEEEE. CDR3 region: CASSVRPGTATYGYTF. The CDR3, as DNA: TGTGCCAGCAGCGTACGCCCCGGGACTGCCACCTATGGCTACACCTTC. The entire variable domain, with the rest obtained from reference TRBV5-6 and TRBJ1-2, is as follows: DAGVTQSPTHLIKTRGQQVTLRCSPKSGHDTVSWYQQALGQGPQFIFQYYEEEERQRGNFPDRFSGHQFPNYSSELNVNALLLGDSALYLCASSVRPGTATYGYTFGSGTRLTVV.

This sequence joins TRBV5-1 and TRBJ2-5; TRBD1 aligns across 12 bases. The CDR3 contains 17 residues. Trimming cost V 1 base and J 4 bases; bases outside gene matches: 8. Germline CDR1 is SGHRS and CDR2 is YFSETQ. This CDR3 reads CASSLLGDRGRGETQYF. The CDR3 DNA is TGCGCCAGCAGCTTGTTGGGGGACAGGGGGCGCGGAGAGACCCAGTACTTC.

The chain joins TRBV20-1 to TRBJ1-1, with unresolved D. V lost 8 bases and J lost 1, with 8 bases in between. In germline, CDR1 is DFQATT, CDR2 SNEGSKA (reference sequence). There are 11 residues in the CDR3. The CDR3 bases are TGCAGTCCCTTGGGGAACACTGAAGCTTTCTTT. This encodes CSPLGNTEAFF.

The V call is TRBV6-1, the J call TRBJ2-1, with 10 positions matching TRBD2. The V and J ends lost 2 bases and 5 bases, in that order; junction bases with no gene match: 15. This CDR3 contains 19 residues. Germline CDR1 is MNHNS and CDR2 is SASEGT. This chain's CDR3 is CASSERLRLERGGHNEQFF. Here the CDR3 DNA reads TGTGCCAGCAGTGAACGCCTTAGGTTGGAGCGGGGGGGCCACAATGAGCAGTTCTTC.

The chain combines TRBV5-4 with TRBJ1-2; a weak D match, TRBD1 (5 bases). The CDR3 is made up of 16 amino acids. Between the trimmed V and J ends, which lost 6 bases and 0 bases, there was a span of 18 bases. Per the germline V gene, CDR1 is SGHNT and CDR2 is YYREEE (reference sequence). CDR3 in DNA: TGTGCCAGCACCTCCTGGTGGTCAGGGACTAACTATGGCTACACCTTC. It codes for CASTSWWSGTNYGYTF.

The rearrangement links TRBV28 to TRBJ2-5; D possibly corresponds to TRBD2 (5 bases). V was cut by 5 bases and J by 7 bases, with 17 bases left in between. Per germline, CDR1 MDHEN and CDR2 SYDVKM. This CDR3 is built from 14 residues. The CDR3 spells CASSHRLAAGTQYF. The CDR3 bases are TGTGCCAGCAGTCACAGACTGGCTGCGGGGACCCAGTACTTC.

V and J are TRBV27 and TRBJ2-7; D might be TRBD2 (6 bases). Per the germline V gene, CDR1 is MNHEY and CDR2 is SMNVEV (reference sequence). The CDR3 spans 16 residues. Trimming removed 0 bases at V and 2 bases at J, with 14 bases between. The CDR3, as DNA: TGTGCCAGCAGTTTATCATCGGGACTTATTGCCTACGAGCAGTACTTC. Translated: CASSLSSGLIAYEQYF.

CDR3 bases: TGTGCCAGCAGCTTCGGACTAGCGGGGGGCGAGCAGTACTTC. Translated, it gives CASSFGLAGGEQYF. The J gene is TRBJ2-7, the V gene TRBV5-6; 14 positions agree with TRBD2. The junction had 1 base not matched to a gene; V was cut back by 2 bases and J by 6 bases. This CDR3 comprises 14 residues. Germline-derived CDR1 and CDR2 are SGHDT and YYEEEE.

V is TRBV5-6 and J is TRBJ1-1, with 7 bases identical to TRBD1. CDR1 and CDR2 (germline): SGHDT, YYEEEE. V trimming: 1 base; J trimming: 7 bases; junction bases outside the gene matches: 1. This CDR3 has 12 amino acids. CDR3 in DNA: TGTGCCAGCAGCTTGTGGGACAGTGAAGCTTTCTTT. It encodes CASSLWDSEAFF.

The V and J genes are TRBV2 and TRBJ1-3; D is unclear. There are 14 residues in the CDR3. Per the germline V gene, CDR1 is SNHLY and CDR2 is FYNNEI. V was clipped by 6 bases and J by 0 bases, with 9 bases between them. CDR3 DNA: TGTGCCAGCAGGGGATTAACCTCTGGAAACACCATATATTTT. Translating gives CASRGLTSGNTIYF.

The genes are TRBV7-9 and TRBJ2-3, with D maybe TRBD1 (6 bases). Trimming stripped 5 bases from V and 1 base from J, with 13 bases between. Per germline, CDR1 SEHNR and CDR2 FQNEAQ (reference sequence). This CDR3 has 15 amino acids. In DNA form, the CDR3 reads TGTGCCAGCAGCCCAGGGGTGGGGGGCACAGATACGCAGTATTTT. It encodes CASSPGVGGTDTQYF.

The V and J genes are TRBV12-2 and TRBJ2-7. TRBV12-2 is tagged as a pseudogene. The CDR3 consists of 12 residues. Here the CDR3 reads CASRLVGCEQYF. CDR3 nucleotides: TGTGCAAGTCGCTTGGTAGGGTGCGAGCAGTACTTC.

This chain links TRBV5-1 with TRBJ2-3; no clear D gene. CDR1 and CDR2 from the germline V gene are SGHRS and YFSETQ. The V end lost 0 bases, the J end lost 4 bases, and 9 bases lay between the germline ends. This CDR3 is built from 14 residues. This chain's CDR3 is CASSLADGADTQYF. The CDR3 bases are TGCGCCAGCAGCTTGGCGGATGGGGCAGATACGCAGTATTTT.

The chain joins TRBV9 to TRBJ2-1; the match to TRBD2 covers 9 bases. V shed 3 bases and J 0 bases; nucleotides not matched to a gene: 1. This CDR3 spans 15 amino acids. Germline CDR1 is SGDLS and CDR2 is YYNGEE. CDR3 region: CASSETSGSYNEQFF. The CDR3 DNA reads TGTGCCAGCAGCGAGACTAGCGGCTCCTACAATGAGCAGTTCTTC.

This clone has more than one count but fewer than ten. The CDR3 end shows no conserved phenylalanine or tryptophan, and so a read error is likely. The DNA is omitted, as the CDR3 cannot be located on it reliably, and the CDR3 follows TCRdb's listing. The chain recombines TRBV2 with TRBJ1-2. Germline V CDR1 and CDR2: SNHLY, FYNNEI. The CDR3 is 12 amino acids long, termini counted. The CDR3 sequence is CASSDRDRTPFY.

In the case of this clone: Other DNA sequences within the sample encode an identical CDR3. CDR3 DNA: TGTGCCAGCAGCTTGGCCTACAATGAGCAGTTCTTC. Encoded protein: CASSLAYNEQFF. The chain employs TRBV5-4 and TRBJ2-1; D is uncertain. This CDR3 has 12 amino acids. V shed 0 bases and J shed 2 bases, with 0 bases lying between them. Per germline, CDR1 SGHNT and CDR2 YYREEE (reference sequence). Filled out from reference TRBV5-4 and TRBJ2-1, the complete variable domain reads ETGVTQSPTHLIKTRGQQVTLRCSSQSGHNTVSWYQQALGQGPQFIFQYYREEENGRGNFPPRFSGLQFPNYSSELNVNALELDDSALYLCASSLAYNEQFFGPGTRLTVL.

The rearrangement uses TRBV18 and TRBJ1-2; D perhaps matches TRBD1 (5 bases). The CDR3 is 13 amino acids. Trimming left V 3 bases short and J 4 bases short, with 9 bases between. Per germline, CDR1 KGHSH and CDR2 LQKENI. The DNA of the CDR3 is TGTGCCAGCTCACCGCGCGGGGGCTATGGCTACACCTTC. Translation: CASSPRGGYGYTF.